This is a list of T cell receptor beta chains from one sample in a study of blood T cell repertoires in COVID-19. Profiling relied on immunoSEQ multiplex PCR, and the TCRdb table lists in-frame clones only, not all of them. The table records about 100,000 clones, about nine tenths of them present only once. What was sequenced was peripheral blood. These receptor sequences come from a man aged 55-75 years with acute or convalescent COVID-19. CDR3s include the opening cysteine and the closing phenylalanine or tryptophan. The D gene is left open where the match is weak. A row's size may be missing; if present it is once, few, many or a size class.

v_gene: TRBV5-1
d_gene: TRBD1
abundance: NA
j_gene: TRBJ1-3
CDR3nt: TGCGCCAGCAGCCCGCAGGGGGCCGGAAACACCATATATTTT
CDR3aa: CASSPQGAGNTIYF

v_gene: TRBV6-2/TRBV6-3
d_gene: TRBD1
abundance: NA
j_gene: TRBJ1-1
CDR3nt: TGTGCCAGCAGTTGGTTATTCCGGGACAGGGGACGAGGTGGAGCTTTCTTT
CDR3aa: CASSWLFRDRGRGGAFF

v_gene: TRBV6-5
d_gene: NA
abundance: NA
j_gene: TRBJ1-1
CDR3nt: TGTGCCAGCAGGCCTTACTCGGGGACTGAAGCTTTCTTT
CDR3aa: CASRPYSGTEAFF

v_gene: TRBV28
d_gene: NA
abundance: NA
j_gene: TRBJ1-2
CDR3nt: TGTGCCAGCAGTTTATCGACTTATGGCTACACCTTC
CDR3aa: CASSLSTYGYTF

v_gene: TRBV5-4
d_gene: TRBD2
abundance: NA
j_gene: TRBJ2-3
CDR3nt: TGTGCCAGCAGCTCAGGAGTAGCGGGAGGAGGAAATACGCAGTATTTT
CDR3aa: CASSSGVAGGGNTQYF

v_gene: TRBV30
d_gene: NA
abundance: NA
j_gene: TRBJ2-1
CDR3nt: TGTGCCTGGAGTGTACCGGGAGCGCTCTCCTACAATGAGCAGTTCTTC
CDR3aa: CAWSVPGALSYNEQFF

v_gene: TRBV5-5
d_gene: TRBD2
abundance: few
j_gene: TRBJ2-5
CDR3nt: TGTGCCAGCAGCTTGGAACTAGCGGGAGGGCGAGAGACCCAGTACTTC
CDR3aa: CASSLELAGGRETQYF

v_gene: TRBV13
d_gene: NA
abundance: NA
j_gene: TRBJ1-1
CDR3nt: TGTGCCAGCAGCTTCGGGAGAGGGACTGAAGCTTTCTTT
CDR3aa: CASSFGRGTEAFF

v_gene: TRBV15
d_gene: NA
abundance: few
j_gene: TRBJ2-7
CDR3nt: TGTGCCACCAGCAGAGATCTCAGGGACTACGAGCAGTACTTC
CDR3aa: CATSRDLRDYEQYF

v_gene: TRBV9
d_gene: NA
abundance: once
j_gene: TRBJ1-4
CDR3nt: TGTGCCAGCAGCGTAGACGGCAGGGACTATGAAAAACTGTTTTTT
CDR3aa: CASSVDGRDYEKLFF

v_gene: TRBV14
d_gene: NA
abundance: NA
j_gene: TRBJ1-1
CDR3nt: TGTGCCAGCAGCCAAGAAGATATGAGGGTGACTGAAGCTTTCTTT
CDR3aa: CASSQEDMRVTEAFF

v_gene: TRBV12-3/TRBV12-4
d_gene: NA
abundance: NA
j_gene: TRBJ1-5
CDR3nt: TGTGCCAGCAGACTTTACCTGAATCAGCCCCAGCATTTT
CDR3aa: CASRLYLNQPQHF

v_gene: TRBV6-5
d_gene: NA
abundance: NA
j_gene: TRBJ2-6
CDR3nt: TGTGCCAGCAGCCCCTCTTTTGGGGCCAACGTCCTGACTTTC
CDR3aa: CASSPSFGANVLTF